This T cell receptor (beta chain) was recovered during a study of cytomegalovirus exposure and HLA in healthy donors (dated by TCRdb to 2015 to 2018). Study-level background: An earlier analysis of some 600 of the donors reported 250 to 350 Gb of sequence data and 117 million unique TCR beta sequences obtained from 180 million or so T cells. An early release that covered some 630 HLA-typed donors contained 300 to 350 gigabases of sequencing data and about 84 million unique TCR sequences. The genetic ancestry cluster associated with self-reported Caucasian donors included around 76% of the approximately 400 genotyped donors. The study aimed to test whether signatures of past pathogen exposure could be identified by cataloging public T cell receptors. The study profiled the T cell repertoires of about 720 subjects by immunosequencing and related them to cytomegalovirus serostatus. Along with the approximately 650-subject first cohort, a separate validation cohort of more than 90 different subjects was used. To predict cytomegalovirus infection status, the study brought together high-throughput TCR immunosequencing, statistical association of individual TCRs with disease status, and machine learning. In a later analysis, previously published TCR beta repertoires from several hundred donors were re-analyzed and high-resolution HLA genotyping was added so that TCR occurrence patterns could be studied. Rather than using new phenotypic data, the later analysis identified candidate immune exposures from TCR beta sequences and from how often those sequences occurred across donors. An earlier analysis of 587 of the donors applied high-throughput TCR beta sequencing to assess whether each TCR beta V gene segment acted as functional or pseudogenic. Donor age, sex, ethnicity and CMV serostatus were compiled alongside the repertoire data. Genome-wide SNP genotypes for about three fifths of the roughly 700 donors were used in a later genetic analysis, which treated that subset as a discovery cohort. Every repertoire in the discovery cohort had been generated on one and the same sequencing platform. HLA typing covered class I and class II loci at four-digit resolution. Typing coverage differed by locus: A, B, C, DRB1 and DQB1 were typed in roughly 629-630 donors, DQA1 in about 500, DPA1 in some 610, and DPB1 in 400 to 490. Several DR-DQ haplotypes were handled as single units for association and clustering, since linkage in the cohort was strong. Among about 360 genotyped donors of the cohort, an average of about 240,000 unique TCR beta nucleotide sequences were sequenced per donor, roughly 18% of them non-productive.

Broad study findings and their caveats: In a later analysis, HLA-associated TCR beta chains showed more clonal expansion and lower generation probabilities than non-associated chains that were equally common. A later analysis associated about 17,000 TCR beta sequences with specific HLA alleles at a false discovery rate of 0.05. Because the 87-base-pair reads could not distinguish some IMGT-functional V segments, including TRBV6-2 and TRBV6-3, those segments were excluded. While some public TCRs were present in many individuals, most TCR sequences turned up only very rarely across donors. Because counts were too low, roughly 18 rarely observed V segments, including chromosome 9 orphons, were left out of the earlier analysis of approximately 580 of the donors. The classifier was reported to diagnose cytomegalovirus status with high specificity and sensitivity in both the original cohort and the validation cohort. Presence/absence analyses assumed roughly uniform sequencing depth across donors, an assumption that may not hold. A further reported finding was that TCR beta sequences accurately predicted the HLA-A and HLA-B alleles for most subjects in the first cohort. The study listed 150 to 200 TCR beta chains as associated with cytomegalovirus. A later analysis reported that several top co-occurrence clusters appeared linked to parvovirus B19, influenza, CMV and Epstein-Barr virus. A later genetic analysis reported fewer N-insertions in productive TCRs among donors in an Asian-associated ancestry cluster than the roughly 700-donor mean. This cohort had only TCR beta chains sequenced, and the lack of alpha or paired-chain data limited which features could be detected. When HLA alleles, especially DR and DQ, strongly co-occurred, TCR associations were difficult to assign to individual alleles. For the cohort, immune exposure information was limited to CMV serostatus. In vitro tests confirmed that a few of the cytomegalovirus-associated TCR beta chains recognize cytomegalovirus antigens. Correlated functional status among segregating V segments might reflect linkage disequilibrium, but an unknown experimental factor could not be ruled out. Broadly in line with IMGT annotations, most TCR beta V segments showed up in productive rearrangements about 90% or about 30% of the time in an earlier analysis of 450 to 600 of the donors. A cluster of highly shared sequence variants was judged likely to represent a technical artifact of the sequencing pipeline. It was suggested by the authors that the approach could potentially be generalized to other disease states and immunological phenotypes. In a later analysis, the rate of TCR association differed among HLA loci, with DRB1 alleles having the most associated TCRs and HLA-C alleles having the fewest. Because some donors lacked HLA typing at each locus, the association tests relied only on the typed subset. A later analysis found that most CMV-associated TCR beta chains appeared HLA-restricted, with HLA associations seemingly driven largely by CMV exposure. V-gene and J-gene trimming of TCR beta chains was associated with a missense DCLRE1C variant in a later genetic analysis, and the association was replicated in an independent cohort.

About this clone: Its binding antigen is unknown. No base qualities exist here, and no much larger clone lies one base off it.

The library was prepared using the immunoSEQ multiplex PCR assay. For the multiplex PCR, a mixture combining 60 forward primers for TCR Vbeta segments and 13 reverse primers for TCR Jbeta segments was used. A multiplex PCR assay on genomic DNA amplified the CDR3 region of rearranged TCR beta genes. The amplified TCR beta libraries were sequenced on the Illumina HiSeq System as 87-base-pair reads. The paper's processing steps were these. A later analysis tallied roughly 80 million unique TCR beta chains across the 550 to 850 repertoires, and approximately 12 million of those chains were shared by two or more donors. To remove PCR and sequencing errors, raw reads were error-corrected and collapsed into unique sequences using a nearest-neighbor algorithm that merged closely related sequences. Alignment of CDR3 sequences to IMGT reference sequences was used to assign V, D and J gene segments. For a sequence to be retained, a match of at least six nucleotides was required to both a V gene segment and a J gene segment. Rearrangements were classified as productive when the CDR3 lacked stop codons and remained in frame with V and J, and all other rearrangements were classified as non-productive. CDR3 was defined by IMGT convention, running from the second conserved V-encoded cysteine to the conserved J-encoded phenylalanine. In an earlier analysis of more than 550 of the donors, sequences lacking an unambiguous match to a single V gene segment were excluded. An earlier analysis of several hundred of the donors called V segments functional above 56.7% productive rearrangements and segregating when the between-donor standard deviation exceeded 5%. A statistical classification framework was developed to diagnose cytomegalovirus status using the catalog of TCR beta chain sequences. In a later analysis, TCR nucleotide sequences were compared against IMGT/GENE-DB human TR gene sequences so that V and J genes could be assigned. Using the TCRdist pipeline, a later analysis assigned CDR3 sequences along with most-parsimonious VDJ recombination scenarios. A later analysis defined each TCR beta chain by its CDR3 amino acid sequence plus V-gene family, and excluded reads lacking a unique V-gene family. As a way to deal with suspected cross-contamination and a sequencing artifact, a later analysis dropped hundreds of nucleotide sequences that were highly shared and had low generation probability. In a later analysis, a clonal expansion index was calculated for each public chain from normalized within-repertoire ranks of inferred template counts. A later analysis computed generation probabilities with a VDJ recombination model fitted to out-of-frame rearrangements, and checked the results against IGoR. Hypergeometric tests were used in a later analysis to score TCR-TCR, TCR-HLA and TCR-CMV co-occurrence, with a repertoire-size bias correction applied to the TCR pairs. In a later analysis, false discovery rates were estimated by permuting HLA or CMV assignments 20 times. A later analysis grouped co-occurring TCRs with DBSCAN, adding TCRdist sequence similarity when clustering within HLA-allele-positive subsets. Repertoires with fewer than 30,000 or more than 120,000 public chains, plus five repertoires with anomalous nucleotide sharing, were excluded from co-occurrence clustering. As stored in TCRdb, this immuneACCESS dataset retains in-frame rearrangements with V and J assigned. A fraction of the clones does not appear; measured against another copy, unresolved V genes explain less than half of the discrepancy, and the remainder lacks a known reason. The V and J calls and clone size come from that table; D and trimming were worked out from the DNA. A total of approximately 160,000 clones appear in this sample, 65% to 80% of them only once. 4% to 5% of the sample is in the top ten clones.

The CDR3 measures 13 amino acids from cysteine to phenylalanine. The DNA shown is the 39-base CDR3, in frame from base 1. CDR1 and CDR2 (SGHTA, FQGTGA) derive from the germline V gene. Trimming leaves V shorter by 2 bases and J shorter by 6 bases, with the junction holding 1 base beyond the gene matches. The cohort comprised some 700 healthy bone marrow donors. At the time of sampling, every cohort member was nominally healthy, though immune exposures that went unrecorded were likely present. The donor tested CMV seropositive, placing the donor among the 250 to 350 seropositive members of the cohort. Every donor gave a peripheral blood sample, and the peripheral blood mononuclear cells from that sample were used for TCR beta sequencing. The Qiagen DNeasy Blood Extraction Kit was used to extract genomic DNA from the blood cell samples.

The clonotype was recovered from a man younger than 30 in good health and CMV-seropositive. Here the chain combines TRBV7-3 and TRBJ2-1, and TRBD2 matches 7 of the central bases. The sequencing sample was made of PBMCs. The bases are TGTGCCAGCAGCTTATGGGGGGGCAATGAGCAGTTCTTC. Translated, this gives CASSLWGGNEQFF.